This T cell receptor (beta chain) is from a study of blood T cell repertoires in COVID-19. Study summary: Italy, Spain and the United States were the sources of the convalescent and acute COVID-19 samples.

Source study methods: Nucleated cell number was recorded as an estimate derived from reference gene primer amplification. The protocol was immunoSEQ multiplex PCR, while the TCRdb copy is restricted to in-frame clones and leaves out a portion. For V, J and clone size, that table is used; D and trimming come from the DNA. Here the sample spans about 350,000 clones, about 87% being singletons. V was clipped by 3 bases and J by 1 base, with 7 bases between them. CDR1 SGDLS and CDR2 YYNGEE come from the germline V gene. The CDR3 is 14 residues long. The sample comprised peripheral blood. This sequence originates from a man aged 30 to 45 with COVID-19, enrolled during active disease. The chain links TRBV9 to TRBJ2-2; possibly TRBD1 for D (6 bases). The CDR3 nucleotides are TGTGCCAGCAGCGAGGGACAGAACACCGGGGAGCTGTTTTTT. Its protein product is CASSEGQNTGELFF.